This entry lists 24 T cell receptor beta chains sequenced from one sample in a study of blood T cell repertoires in COVID-19. Measured with immunoSEQ multiplex PCR; TCRdb has only the in-frame clones, and not every one. Here the sample spans 200,000 to 250,000 clones, more than 75% being singletons. Sequenced material: PBMCs or T cells enriched from blood (not recorded which). These receptors were taken from a woman in her forties or fifties who had recovered from COVID-19.

The J gene is TRBJ1-1, the V gene TRBV19; a weak D match, TRBD1 (6 bases). CDR3 length: 16 amino acids. Deletions cut 3 bases from V and 3 bases from J, with 17 bases between. Germline CDR1 is LNHDA and CDR2 is SQIVND (reference sequence). The CDR3 region is CASSIAAGVRYTEAFF. The CDR3 bases are TGTGCCAGTAGTATCGCGGCAGGGGTTAGGTACACTGAAGCTTTCTTT.

The chain combines TRBV5-1 with TRBJ2-3; D unresolved. The CDR3 sequence is 15 residues long. Germline V gene sequence: CDR1 SGHRS, CDR2 YFSETQ. The V end was cut by 2 bases, the J end by 0 bases, with 10 bases between. For the CDR3, the DNA is TGCGCCAGCAGCTTAGAAACATCTAGCACAGATACGCAGTATTTT. It is translated as CASSLETSSTDTQYF.

This clone occurred once. The genes are TRBV11-2 and TRBJ2-7; 9 positions match TRBD1. CDR1 and CDR2 (germline): SGHAT, FQNNGV. The CDR3 covers 16 residues. Germline trimming cut 4 bases from V and 5 bases from J; bases unmatched to any gene: 12. The CDR3 protein is CASSSPDRGFLDEQYF. DNA for the CDR3: TGTGCCAGCAGCTCGCCGGACAGGGGCTTTCTGGACGAGCAGTACTTC.

This chain's CDR3 is CASRATGALYEQYF. The CDR3 DNA reads TGTGCCAGCAGAGCGACAGGGGCCCTATACGAGCAGTACTTC. The V call is TRBV3-1 (or the pseudogene TRBV3-2), the J call TRBJ2-7; 8 nucleotides align to TRBD1. Germline values: CDR1 LGHDT, CDR2 YNNKEL (reference sequence). CDR3 size: 14 residues. V was pared by 6 bases and J by 4 bases, with 8 bases of the junction left unmatched.

The chain uses TRBV19 and TRBJ2-3, with D possibly matching TRBD2 (6 bases). CDR1 is LNHDA and CDR2 is SQIVND in the germline V gene (reference sequence). Trimming removed 2 bases from V and 6 bases from J, with 18 bases in between. CDR3 length equals 16 residues. CDR3: CASSIPNHRAGDTQYF. The CDR3 bases are TGTGCCAGTAGTATACCCAACCATCGAGCGGGTGATACGCAGTATTTT.

This clone appeared a single time. V and J are TRBV5-1 and TRBJ2-1; 7 bases line up with TRBD1. CDR1 SGHRS and CDR2 YFSETQ come from the germline V gene. The V segment lost 4 bases and the J segment 4 bases; nucleotides outside the gene matches: 11. The CDR3 runs 16 residues. CDR3 amino acids: CASSKRQGGRYNEQFF. Here the CDR3 DNA reads TGCGCCAGCAGCAAACGACAGGGCGGACGGTACAATGAGCAGTTCTTC.

This clone was counted only a few times. The chain combines TRBV28 with TRBJ1-2, with D hard to call. Germline assignment: CDR1 MDHEN and CDR2 SYDVKM. The CDR3 has 12 residues. V was trimmed by 5 bases and J by 0 bases, leaving 4 bases between them. The CDR3 reads CASSIANYGYTF. DNA of the CDR3: TGTGCCAGCAGTATAGCTAACTATGGCTACACCTTC.

The CDR3 DNA is TGTGCCAGCAGCTTGGGACTAGCGGCTGGGGATGAGCAGTTCTTC. Encoded protein: CASSLGLAAGDEQFF. The chain uses TRBV7-9 and TRBJ2-1, with TRBD2 matching over 11 bases. Germline loops: CDR1 SEHNR, CDR2 FQNEAQ (reference sequence). Germline trimming cut 3 bases from V and 8 bases from J; bases unmatched to any gene: 6. The CDR3 sequence is 15 residues long.

This chain uses TRBV27 with TRBJ1-1; D unclear. CDR3 size: 13 residues. The germline gives CDR1 MNHEY, CDR2 SMNVEV (reference sequence). V was shortened by 2 bases and J by 0 bases, with 4 bases between the two germline ends. CDR3 DNA: TGTGCCAGCAGTTTAGTTATGAACACTGAAGCTTTCTTT. It translates to CASSLVMNTEAFF.

This chain joins TRBV7-2 and TRBJ1-5, with D possibly being TRBD1 (6 bases). V was cut by 7 bases and J by 2 bases, with 12 bases left in between. CDR3 length: 14 amino acids. The germline gives CDR1 SGHTA, CDR2 FQGNSA. The CDR3, as DNA: TGTGCCAGCAACGGGGGGCTGGGCAATCAGCCCCAGCATTTT. Amino acids: CASNGGLGNQPQHF.

The rearrangement uses TRBV28 and TRBJ1-6; the match to TRBD1 covers 8 bases. CDR3 size: 15 residues. V was clipped by 5 bases and J by 3 bases; unmatched bases: 3. Looked up from germline, CDR1 is MDHEN and CDR2 is SYDVKM. The CDR3 DNA reads as TGTGCCAGCAGTCCCACAGGGGGCTATAATTCACCCCTCCACTTT. Its protein product is CASSPTGGYNSPLHF.

The V gene is TRBV5-4, the J gene TRBJ2-7; the match to TRBD1 covers 8 bases. Germline assignment: CDR1 SGHNT and CDR2 YYREEE (reference sequence). The length of the CDR3 is 14 residues. V shed 4 bases and J 4 bases; nucleotides not matched to a gene: 7. The CDR3 is CASSQTGVEYEQYF. The DNA of the CDR3 is TGTGCCAGCAGCCAGACAGGGGTTGAATACGAGCAGTACTTC. Together with reference TRBV5-4 and TRBJ2-7, the CDR3 gives the full variable domain: ETGVTQSPTHLIKTRGQQVTLRCSSQSGHNTVSWYQQALGQGPQFIFQYYREEENGRGNFPPRFSGLQFPNYSSELNVNALELDDSALYLCASSQTGVEYEQYFGPGTRLTVT.

This clone was recorded once. The rearrangement links TRBV29-1 to TRBJ1-1; possible D gene TRBD1, 6 bases. Between the trimmed V and J ends, which lost 5 bases and 1 base, there was a span of 14 bases. The germline V gene encodes CDR1 SQVTM and CDR2 ANQGSEA. The length of the CDR3 is 14 residues. CDR3 nucleotide sequence: TGCAGCGTTCAAAAGATGGGGGCGAACACTGAAGCTTTCTTT. Its protein product is CSVQKMGANTEAFF. The full variable domain, in which reference TRBV29-1 and TRBJ1-1 provide the parts outside the CDR3, is SAVISQKPSRDICQRGTSLTIQCQVDSQVTMMFWYRQQPGQSLTLIATANQGSEATYESGFVIDKFPISRPNLTFSTLTVSNMSPEDSSIYLCSVQKMGANTEAFFGQGTRLTVV.

The J gene is TRBJ2-7, the V gene TRBV28; 7 positions agree with TRBD2. The CDR3 extends over 16 amino acids. Germline-derived CDR1 and CDR2 are MDHEN and SYDVKM. The V gene end was trimmed by 2 bases and the J gene end by 5 bases; junction bases not matched to a gene: 12. CDR3 bases: TGTGCCAGCAGTTTAGTTGGGAGGGCCAAGGACCACGAGCAGTACTTC. This translates into CASSLVGRAKDHEQYF.

J is TRBJ1-5 and V is TRBV18; D is possibly TRBD1 (5 bases). Trimming cost V 1 base and J 0 bases, with 16 bases left between them. Germline CDR1 reads KGHSH; CDR2 reads LQKENI. The CDR3 totals 18 residues. CDR3 bases: TGTGCCAGCTCACCACGTCCCGGGGCGGGGTATAGCAATCAGCCCCAGCATTTT. Protein product: CASSPRPGAGYSNQPQHF. Looking up the rest from reference TRBV18 and TRBJ1-5 gives the full variable domain: NAGVMQNPRHLVRRRGQEARLRCSPMKGHSHVYWYRQLPEEGLKFMVYLQKENIIDESGMPKERFSAEFPKEGPSILRIQQVVRGDSAAYFCASSPRPGAGYSNQPQHFGDGTRLSIL.

The chain has TRBV11-2 and TRBJ2-7, with D maybe TRBD2 (7 bases). The germline V gene encodes CDR1 SGHAT and CDR2 FQNNGV. CDR3 length equals 14 residues. V lost 1 base and J 2 bases, leaving 9 bases between the germline ends. The CDR3 DNA reads TGTGCCAGCAGCTTAGGGGGGGGCGCCTACGAGCAGTACTTC. It encodes CASSLGGGAYEQYF.

V usage is TRBV28 and J usage is TRBJ2-4; the match to TRBD1 covers 7 bases. Looked up from germline, CDR1 is MDHEN and CDR2 is SYDVKM. This CDR3 spans 16 amino acids. Trimming at V came to 5 bases and at J to 0 bases, leaving 7 bases not matched to a gene. DNA of the CDR3: TGTGCCAGCAGTCCCTTAACAGGGGTAGCCAAAAACATTCAGTACTTC. It translates to CASSPLTGVAKNIQYF.

The chain couples TRBV30 to TRBJ1-2; 10 bases agree with TRBD1. CDR1 GTSNPN and CDR2 SVGIG come from the germline V gene (reference sequence). Trimming cost V 5 bases and J 4 bases; bases outside gene matches: 7. This CDR3 has 14 amino acids. In nucleotides, the CDR3 is TGTGCCTGGGGTTCCGGGACAGGGGTCTATGGCTACACCTTC. The encoded protein is CAWGSGTGVYGYTF.

The chain links TRBV7-8 to TRBJ2-6; the match to TRBD1 covers 7 bases. The germline V gene encodes CDR1 SGHVS and CDR2 FQNEAQ. J was trimmed by 0 bases and V by 5 bases; bases with no gene match: 1. The CDR3 has 15 residues. The CDR3 sequence is CASSAGGSGANVLTF. In nucleotides, the CDR3 is TGTGCCAGCAGCGCAGGGGGCTCTGGGGCCAACGTCCTGACTTTC.

CDR3 coding DNA: TGCGCCAGCAGCCAGCTGACAGGGCGGTTCTATGGCTACACCTTC. Its translation: CASSQLTGRFYGYTF. The chain has TRBV4-1 and TRBJ1-2; 7 bases fit TRBD1. The germline CDR1 and CDR2 sequences are MGHRA and YSYEKL. Trimming at V came to 3 bases and at J to 4 bases, leaving 8 bases not matched to a gene. The CDR3 covers 15 residues.

The chain has TRBV15 and TRBJ1-4; unclear D gene. Trimming pared 0 bases from V and 0 bases from J, leaving 14 bases between. Germline assignment: CDR1 LNHNV and CDR2 YYDKDF (reference sequence). CDR3 size: 18 residues. DNA of the CDR3: TGTGCCACCAGCAGAGATCGTGTCGGTAGTTCAACTAATGAAAAACTGTTTTTT. It codes for CATSRDRVGSSTNEKLFF.

V usage is TRBV25-1 and J usage is TRBJ1-1, with a tentative D call TRBD1 (6 bases). This CDR3 region has 14 residues. Germline V gives CDR1 MGHDK, CDR2 SYGVNS. Deletions cut 6 bases from V and 0 bases from J, with 11 bases between. DNA for the CDR3: TGTGCCAGCAGCACCCACAGGGTGAACACTGAAGCTTTCTTT. Amino acid sequence: CASSTHRVNTEAFF. The full variable domain, with the rest looked up from reference TRBV25-1 and TRBJ1-1, is EADIYQTPRYLVIGTGKKITLECSQTMGHDKMYWYQQDPGMELHLIHYSYGVNSTEKGDLSSESTVSRIRTEHFPLTLESARPSHTSQYLCASSTHRVNTEAFFGQGTRLTVV.

The rearrangement uses TRBV2 and TRBJ1-4; 7 bases line up with TRBD1. CDR3 length equals 14 residues. Germline CDR1 and CDR2: SNHLY and FYNNEI. Trimming cost V 1 base and J 7 bases; bases outside gene matches: 3. This chain's CDR3 is CASSEDRGTEKLFF. The CDR3 DNA follows: TGTGCCAGCAGTGAAGACAGGGGTACTGAAAAACTGTTTTTT.

This clone was recorded only once. The chain employs TRBV5-1 and TRBJ1-1; unclear D gene. CDR3 size: 14 residues. V was shortened by 0 bases and J by 3 bases, with 9 bases between the two germline ends. Germline CDR1 and CDR2: SGHRS and YFSETQ. CDR3 in amino acids: CASSLAGKDTEAFF. CDR3 bases: TGCGCCAGCAGCTTGGCGGGTAAGGACACTGAAGCTTTCTTT.